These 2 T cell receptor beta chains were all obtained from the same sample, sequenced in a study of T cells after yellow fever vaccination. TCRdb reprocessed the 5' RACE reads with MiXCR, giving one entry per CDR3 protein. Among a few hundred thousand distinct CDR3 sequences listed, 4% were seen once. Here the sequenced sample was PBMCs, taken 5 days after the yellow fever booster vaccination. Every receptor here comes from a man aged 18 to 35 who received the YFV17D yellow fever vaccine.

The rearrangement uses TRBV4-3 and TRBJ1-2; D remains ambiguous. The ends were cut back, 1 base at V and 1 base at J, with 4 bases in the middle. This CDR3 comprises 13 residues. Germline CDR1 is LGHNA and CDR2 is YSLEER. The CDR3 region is CASSQVLNYGYTF. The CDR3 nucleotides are TGCGCCAGCAGCCAAGTCCTTAACTATGGCTACACCTTC.

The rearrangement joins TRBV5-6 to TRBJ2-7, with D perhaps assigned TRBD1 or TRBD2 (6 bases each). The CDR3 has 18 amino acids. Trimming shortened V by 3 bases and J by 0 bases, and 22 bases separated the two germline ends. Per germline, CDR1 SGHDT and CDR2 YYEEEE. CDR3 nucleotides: TGTGCCAGCAGCTCTACTAGGGCCGAGGGGGGAATCTCCTACGAGCAGTACGTC. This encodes CASSSTRAEGGISYEQYV.